This TCR beta chain was recorded in a study of T cells in Graves' hyperthyroidism and ophthalmopathy (dated by TCRdb to 2018 to 2020). For context, the study as a whole: Peripheral blood samples were taken at initial diagnosis, before any treatment was given. Prospective prediction of ophthalmopathy was tested in an independent validation cohort consisting of about 20 hyperthyroidism patients and around 16 patients who later progressed to ophthalmopathy. For training and testing, the roughly 93 patients in the discovery cohort were randomly divided in a 7:3 ratio. The paper describes TCR Vbeta CDR3 sequencing of fewer than 150 peripheral blood samples, made up of 43 ophthalmopathy patients, 70 to 75 hyperthyroidism patients and some 17 progressor patients. Following sampling, methimazole starting at 30 mg daily was given to hyperthyroidism patients, and high-dose intravenous methylprednisolone was given to ophthalmopathy patients. To identify TCR V-J signatures that set the groups apart, the researchers used a discovery cohort of 90 to 100 patients, made up of under 45 with Graves' ophthalmopathy and some 60 with stable Graves' hyperthyroidism. The study also compared thyroid tissue and blood T-cell repertoires from roughly 6 Graves' hyperthyroidism patients.

Moderately to severely active disease, a Clinical Activity Score of at least 3, a NOSPECS grade of at least 4, and a duration under 3 months were present in ophthalmopathy patients. Any patient with an uncontrolled infection, another autoimmune disease, pregnancy or lactation was excluded. Diagnoses were established on the basis of clinical symptoms, serum thyroxine and TRAb, thyroid ultrasound, and orbital computed tomography. PBMCs were separated from 10 ml of fresh peripheral blood using Ficoll-Paque density gradient centrifugation. Total RNA was extracted with Trizol reagent, and quality was checked on an Agilent 2100 Bioanalyzer. Paper-wide results and their limitations: During validation, the model predicted progression to ophthalmopathy a median of approximately 7 months ahead of onset, with around 71% sensitivity and 72.22% specificity. A 13 V-J signature model separated ophthalmopathy from stable hyperthyroidism, with about 90% sensitivity and 81.08% specificity in cross-validation and 80%/75% in testing. Most expanded thyroid clonotypes (frequency above 0.001) were also detected in blood, suggesting blood repertoires may reflect thyroid immune responses. Sample size was not statistically predetermined, and investigators were not blinded to group allocation.

Amplification of TCR beta CDR3 regions was carried out from RNA transcripts. The first round of RT-PCR for the TCR CDR3 was performed with the HTBI primer set and the Qiagen OneStep RT-PCR kit. Libraries were constructed in a second round of multiplex PCR, after which size selection and purification were performed. The libraries were sequenced on an Illumina HiSeq2000 using paired-end 100 bp reads. As for the authors' bioinformatics: Raw data were processed with SOAPnuke, discarding reads with adapters, uncalled bases, mean Phred below 15, or no exact constant-primer or identifier match. COPE v1.2.5 was used to merge high-quality paired reads, and clonotypes were defined as unique nucleotide sequences. Clonotypes were aligned to IMGT TRBV, TRBD and TRBJ reference segments using MiTCR v1.1. The analysis included only V-J combinations with a frequency above 0.0001, which together covered about 99% of the repertoires. The TCS score was defined as the ratio of F50 (clonal expansion) to E x V (chaos), calculated using BLOSUM62-based TCRdist between CDR3 peptides within each V-J. Welch's t-statistics and random forest reduced fewer than 550 V-J features to around 14, which were used in a naive Bayes classifier (R e1071). TCRdb ran its own pipeline on the public reads, namely fastp trimming at Q25 and MiXCR clone calling, and kept in-frame beta chains. Duplicate CDR3 protein sequences are folded into a single record with the most common DNA and genes. What appears here as the V and J calls and clone size reflects TCRdb's work, not the paper's. The sample table contains about 600,000 distinct CDR3 sequences; only one count was recorded for around 14% of them. Roughly 7.7% of the sample is in the top ten clones.

V and J lose 5 bases and 4 bases, and a span of 12 bases separates them. Via the germline V gene, CDR1 is MNHNS and CDR2 SASEGT. CDR3 length: 14 amino acids, cysteine to phenylalanine. The kept DNA is CDR3 alone, 42 bases in frame from the first base. This clonotype was observed a handful of times. The target of this receptor is not known. No quality values exist for individual bases; no much larger clone is one base distant. The specimen was blood. The rearranged segments are TRBV6-1 and TRBJ1-5; no D gene can be assigned with confidence. This TCR was sampled from a woman aged 18-29 years with Graves' ophthalmopathy. The base sequence is TGTGCCAGCAGTTATTTACGGGCAAATCAGCCCCAGCATTTT. Translation gives CASSYLRANQPQHF.